Listed below are T cell receptor beta chains from one sample, sequenced in a study of graft-versus-host responses after intestinal transplantation. What these receptors recognize is not known. Generated by immunoSEQ multiplex PCR, the TCRdb table keeps only in-frame clones and is missing some. The sample lists around 90,000 clones, about 94% occurring once. The source was unstimulated CD4+ T cells sorted from spleen or lymph node cells, collected before transplant. Every receptor here comes from a human donor who was the organ donor for an intestinal transplant. CDR3s include the opening cysteine and the closing phenylalanine or tryptophan. Fields, in order: D gene, J gene, clone size, V gene, CDR3 DNA, CDR3 protein. The D gene is left open where the match is weak. A row's size may be missing; if present it is once, few, many or a size class.

D gene: .; J gene: TRBJ1-1; clone size: .; V gene: TRBV11-2; CDR3 DNA: TGTGCCAGCAGCTTAGGACAGAACACTGAAGCTTTCTTT; CDR3 protein: CASSLGQNTEAFF
D gene: TRBD1; J gene: TRBJ1-3; clone size: .; V gene: TRBV2; CDR3 DNA: TGTGCCAGCACCAGAACTCCGGGACAGGGATCTGGAAACACCATATATTTT; CDR3 protein: CASTRTPGQGSGNTIYF
D gene: TRBD2; J gene: TRBJ2-7; clone size: .; V gene: TRBV7-9; CDR3 DNA: TGTGCCAGCAGCTTAGGCGGGGGGACCTACGAGCAGTACTTC; CDR3 protein: CASSLGGGTYEQYF
D gene: .; J gene: TRBJ2-3; clone size: .; V gene: TRBV6-1; CDR3 DNA: TGTGCCAGCAGTGAAACCTTCCCACCTCAGGGGTGGTTAACAGATACGCAGTATTTT; CDR3 protein: CASSETFPPQGWLTDTQYF
D gene: .; J gene: TRBJ2-2; clone size: .; V gene: TRBV7-3; CDR3 DNA: TGTGCCAGCAGCCCGGACCCTCTGGGGAACACCGGGGAGCTGTTTTTT; CDR3 protein: CASSPDPLGNTGELFF
D gene: TRBD2; J gene: TRBJ2-7; clone size: .; V gene: TRBV6-6; CDR3 DNA: TGTGCCAGCAGGGATCCTAGCGGGGGGATTTCCTACGAGCAGTACTTC; CDR3 protein: CASRDPSGGISYEQYF
D gene: .; J gene: TRBJ2-1; clone size: .; V gene: TRBV15; CDR3 DNA: TGTGCCACCAGCGCGGGTCTAGGGGGCAATGAGCAGTTCTTC; CDR3 protein: CATSAGLGGNEQFF
D gene: .; J gene: TRBJ1-2; clone size: .; V gene: TRBV7-2; CDR3 DNA: TGTGCCAGCAGCGCCCCCCCGGGTTTCTATGGCTACACCTTC; CDR3 protein: CASSAPPGFYGYTF
D gene: .; J gene: TRBJ2-5; clone size: .; V gene: TRBV23-1; CDR3 DNA: TGCGCCAGCAGTCACCCAATCTCCGGAAGGGGGGCAACACAAGAGACCCAGTACTTC; CDR3 protein: CASSHPISGRGATQETQYF
D gene: .; J gene: TRBJ1-2; clone size: .; V gene: TRBV2; CDR3 DNA: TGTGCCAGCATACGGAGGAACTATGGCTACACCTTC; CDR3 protein: CASIRRNYGYTF
D gene: .; J gene: TRBJ1-1; clone size: .; V gene: TRBV19; CDR3 DNA: TGTGCCAGTAGTATAGTCCCCACCATGAACACTGAAGCTTTCTTT; CDR3 protein: CASSIVPTMNTEAFF
D gene: .; J gene: TRBJ1-1; clone size: .; V gene: TRBV7-9; CDR3 DNA: TGTGCCAGCAGCTTAGCGGGCATGAACACTGAAGCTTTCTTT; CDR3 protein: CASSLAGMNTEAFF
D gene: .; J gene: TRBJ1-1; clone size: .; V gene: TRBV6-6; CDR3 DNA: TGTGCCAGCAGTCTGGGGACCGTCAAGGACACTGAAGCTTTCTTT; CDR3 protein: CASSLGTVKDTEAFF
D gene: .; J gene: TRBJ1-1; clone size: .; V gene: TRBV7-3; CDR3 DNA: TGTGCCAGCAGCTTAATGGCTACAGCGAACACTGAAGCTTTCTTT; CDR3 protein: CASSLMATANTEAFF
D gene: .; J gene: TRBJ1-3; clone size: .; V gene: TRBV6-5; CDR3 DNA: TGTGCCAGCCGAGATTACTCTGGAAACACCATATATTTT; CDR3 protein: CASRDYSGNTIYF
D gene: .; J gene: TRBJ2-7; clone size: .; V gene: TRBV19; CDR3 DNA: TGTGCCAGTAGTATAAAGGCAGAGGGCCCCTACGAGCAGTACTTC; CDR3 protein: CASSIKAEGPYEQYF
D gene: TRBD1; J gene: TRBJ2-5; clone size: .; V gene: TRBV7-2; CDR3 DNA: TGTGCCAGCAGCACCACGAGGGACAGGGTGGGGACCCAGTACTTC; CDR3 protein: CASSTTRDRVGTQYF
D gene: .; J gene: TRBJ1-6; clone size: .; V gene: TRBV9; CDR3 DNA: TGTGCCAGCAGCGTAGCTTTGGGGCCAGGTTCACCCCTCCACTTT; CDR3 protein: CASSVALGPGSPLHF
D gene: TRBD2; J gene: TRBJ2-7; clone size: .; V gene: TRBV7-2; CDR3 DNA: TGTGCCAGCAGAGCGGGATCGACCTACGAGCAGTACTTC; CDR3 protein: CASRAGSTYEQYF
D gene: .; J gene: TRBJ1-1; clone size: .; V gene: TRBV27; CDR3 DNA: TGTGCCAGCAGTTTATTGGGGCAATCGGCTTTCTTT; CDR3 protein: CASSLLGQSAFF
D gene: .; J gene: TRBJ1-5; clone size: .; V gene: TRBV5-5; CDR3 DNA: TGTGCCAGCAGCGGCGGGGGTGGCGGCAATCAGCCCCAGCATTTT; CDR3 protein: CASSGGGGGNQPQHF
D gene: .; J gene: TRBJ1-4; clone size: .; V gene: TRBV19; CDR3 DNA: TGTGCCAGTAGCAGGAGTGACAAAAAGGGAGAAAAACTGTTTTTT; CDR3 protein: CASSRSDKKGEKLFF
D gene: TRBD2; J gene: TRBJ2-2; clone size: .; V gene: TRBV7-2; CDR3 DNA: TGTGCCAGCAGCGAACTAGCGGGGGGGCTCGGGGAGCTGTTTTTT; CDR3 protein: CASSELAGGLGELFF
D gene: .; J gene: TRBJ2-3; clone size: .; V gene: TRBV7-9; CDR3 DNA: TGTGCCAGCAGCTTAGTTGGGATCTTAGTCCCAGATACGCAGTATTTT; CDR3 protein: CASSLVGILVPDTQYF
D gene: TRBD2; J gene: TRBJ2-1; clone size: .; V gene: TRBV27; CDR3 DNA: TGTGCCAGCAGCCGGACTAGCGGCTACAATGAGCAGTTCTTC; CDR3 protein: CASSRTSGYNEQFF
D gene: .; J gene: TRBJ1-5; clone size: .; V gene: TRBV28; CDR3 DNA: TGTGCAGAGCAGGGACGCAATCAGCCCCAGCATTTT; CDR3 protein: CAEQGRNQPQHF
D gene: .; J gene: TRBJ2-1; clone size: .; V gene: TRBV20-1; CDR3 DNA: TGCAGTCCGAGCTCCTACAATGAGCAGTTCTTC; CDR3 protein: CSPSSYNEQFF
D gene: TRBD1; J gene: TRBJ2-4; clone size: .; V gene: TRBV6-5; CDR3 DNA: TGTGCCAGCAGCCGAGCAGGGGGTTTCATTCAGTACTTC; CDR3 protein: CASSRAGGFIQYF
D gene: .; J gene: TRBJ2-7; clone size: .; V gene: TRBV7-3; CDR3 DNA: TGTGCCGGAAATACGGTACAGGCGGCTCTCGAGCAGTACTTC; CDR3 protein: CAGNTVQAALEQYF
D gene: TRBD2; J gene: TRBJ2-4; clone size: .; V gene: TRBV2; CDR3 DNA: TGTGCCAGCACTCCGGGGGGGTCCTTCAAGGCCAAAAACATTCAGTACTTC; CDR3 protein: CASTPGGSFKAKNIQYF
D gene: .; J gene: TRBJ2-5; clone size: .; V gene: TRBV10-2; CDR3 DNA: TGCGCCAGCAGCGAACAGGGATCCGCGGAGACCCAGTACTTC; CDR3 protein: CASSEQGSAETQYF
D gene: TRBD1; J gene: TRBJ2-7; clone size: .; V gene: TRBV19; CDR3 DNA: TGTGCCAGCAGCAGGGGGCACAGCTCCTACGAGCAGTACTTC; CDR3 protein: CASSRGHSSYEQYF
D gene: TRBD1; J gene: TRBJ1-2; clone size: .; V gene: TRBV2; CDR3 DNA: TGTGCCAGCAGCGTATTGGGACAGGGCTACGGCTACACCTTC; CDR3 protein: CASSVLGQGYGYTF
D gene: TRBD2; J gene: TRBJ2-4; clone size: .; V gene: TRBV7-2; CDR3 DNA: TGTGCCAGCAGCTTTCTAGGGACTAGCGGGGACTTGGCTAAAAACATTCAGTACTTC; CDR3 protein: CASSFLGTSGDLAKNIQYF
D gene: TRBD1; J gene: TRBJ1-2; clone size: .; V gene: TRBV4-3; CDR3 DNA: TGCGCCAGCAGCCAAGAGTTGCCCACAACAGGGGCCTATGGCTACACCTTC; CDR3 protein: CASSQELPTTGAYGYTF
D gene: .; J gene: TRBJ1-6; clone size: .; V gene: TRBV5-6; CDR3 DNA: TGTGCCAGCAGCATTCGGGGGGTTGGCTCACCCCTCCACTTT; CDR3 protein: CASSIRGVGSPLHF
D gene: TRBD1; J gene: TRBJ2-5; clone size: .; V gene: TRBV10-3; CDR3 DNA: TGTGCCATCAGACAGGGGGAGACCCAGTACTTC; CDR3 protein: CAIRQGETQYF
D gene: .; J gene: TRBJ2-1; clone size: .; V gene: TRBV7-2; CDR3 DNA: TGTGCCAGCAGCCCAGGTCCAGGTCGTAATGAGCAGTTCTTC; CDR3 protein: CASSPGPGRNEQFF
D gene: TRBD1; J gene: TRBJ1-5; clone size: .; V gene: TRBV5-1; CDR3 DNA: TGCGCCAGCAGCTTATTTACAGGGGAACAGCCCCAGCATTTT; CDR3 protein: CASSLFTGEQPQHF
D gene: .; J gene: TRBJ2-7; clone size: .; V gene: TRBV10-3; CDR3 DNA: TGTGCCATCAGTGATGGGGTGCTAGCGAGCGAGCAGTACTTC; CDR3 protein: CAISDGVLASEQYF
D gene: .; J gene: TRBJ2-6; clone size: .; V gene: TRBV6-1; CDR3 DNA: TGTGCCAGCAGTGACGGAGGCTCTGGGGCCAACGTCCTGACTTTC; CDR3 protein: CASSDGGSGANVLTF
D gene: .; J gene: TRBJ2-1; clone size: .; V gene: TRBV18; CDR3 DNA: TGTGCCAGCTCACCACAGCAGTTTGAGCAGTTCTTC; CDR3 protein: CASSPQQFEQFF
D gene: TRBD1; J gene: TRBJ1-5; clone size: .; V gene: TRBV19; CDR3 DNA: TGTGCCAGTGACAGGGAGGGCAATCAGCCCCAGCATTTT; CDR3 protein: CASDREGNQPQHF
D gene: TRBD1; J gene: TRBJ1-5; clone size: .; V gene: TRBV7-2; CDR3 DNA: TGTGCCAGCAGCCAAACCCGACAGGGTAGGAATCAGCCCCAGCATTTT; CDR3 protein: CASSQTRQGRNQPQHF
D gene: .; J gene: TRBJ2-5; clone size: .; V gene: TRBV19; CDR3 DNA: TGTGCCAGTAGCCGACTAAAAGAGACCCAGTACTTC; CDR3 protein: CASSRLKETQYF
D gene: .; J gene: TRBJ2-4; clone size: .; V gene: TRBV28; CDR3 DNA: TGTGCCAGCAGTTTATTACCGGGACATCTTTTAGCCAAAAACATTCAGTACTTC; CDR3 protein: CASSLLPGHLLAKNIQYF
D gene: TRBD2; J gene: TRBJ2-7; clone size: .; V gene: TRBV6-6; CDR3 DNA: TGTGCCAGCATTGTGGACCTAGCGGGGACCTACGAGCAGTACTTC; CDR3 protein: CASIVDLAGTYEQYF
D gene: TRBD1; J gene: TRBJ1-2; clone size: .; V gene: TRBV19; CDR3 DNA: TGTGCCAGTAGTCTCGGACAGGGGATAGGGGGCTACACCTTC; CDR3 protein: CASSLGQGIGGYTF
D gene: TRBD1; J gene: TRBJ1-2; clone size: once; V gene: TRBV5-4; CDR3 DNA: TGTGCCAGCAGCTTGTCTCTACAGGGGGTGAACTATGGCTACACCTTC; CDR3 protein: CASSLSLQGVNYGYTF
D gene: .; J gene: TRBJ1-6; clone size: .; V gene: TRBV7-3; CDR3 DNA: TGTGCCAGCAGCTTAGATAGGAATTCACCCCTCCACTTT; CDR3 protein: CASSLDRNSPLHF
D gene: .; J gene: TRBJ2-5; clone size: .; V gene: TRBV10-3; CDR3 DNA: TGTGCCACCCGGGGTCAAGAGACCCAGTACTTC; CDR3 protein: CATRGQETQYF